These T cell receptor beta chains were read from a single sample in a study of blood T cell repertoires in COVID-19. Produced via immunoSEQ multiplex PCR; TCRdb's table is partial and in-frame only. This table holds over 95,000 clones, 84% found once. The material sequenced was peripheral blood. The source is a middle-aged woman with acute or convalescent COVID-19. The CDR3 runs from the conserved cysteine through the conserved F or W. The order of the fields is V gene, clone size, D gene, CDR3 protein. A D gene is named only where the DNA matches it firmly. Clone size is stated in some rows and not others, as once, few, many or a class when expanded.

>TRBV10-2|NA|TRBD1
CASTGQASYEQYF
>TRBV19|few|NA
CASSIAAGALYEQYF
>TRBV20-1|NA|NA
CSAAPYEQYF
>TRBV5-1|NA|TRBD1
CASRRNTGVGNTIYF
>TRBV5-1|NA|TRBD2
CASRPGLAGGRSNYEQYF
>TRBV6-5|NA|TRBD1
CASSLGRGRRETQYF
>TRBV4-1|NA|NA
CASSLLGGSNTEAFF
>TRBV6-5|NA|TRBD1
CASRRQGGGNTEAFF
>TRBV3-1/TRBV3-2|NA|NA
CASSSKSAGSGNTIYF
>TRBV10-3|NA|TRBD2
CAISGRAGGTDTQYF
>TRBV7-2|NA|NA
CASSLVYAGRAGDTQYF
>TRBV6-5|NA|TRBD1
CASKGQGIASPLHF
>TRBV18|NA|NA
CASRFDSISYEQYF
>TRBV3-1/TRBV3-2|NA|TRBD2
CASSPQTGGDTQYF
>TRBV27|NA|TRBD2
CASSGTSGAQQFF
>TRBV6-5|NA|NA
CASKGQRREKLFF
>TRBV7-8|NA|NA
CASSSQGSRTEAFF
>TRBV7-2|NA|NA
CASSARGRGNNQPQHF
>TRBV5-1|NA|NA
CASSFGSYEQYF
>TRBV5-1|NA|NA
CASSLRGPTEAFF
>TRBV5-1|NA|NA
CASSPGVRDEKLFF
>TRBV11-3|NA|NA
CASSLGRTGELFF
>TRBV19|NA|NA
CASTPGHLNTEAFF
>TRBV11-2|NA|NA
CASSPTGTPQETQYF
>TRBV4-3|NA|NA
CASSQAPGAGSTNEKLFF
>TRBV12-3/TRBV12-4|few|NA
CASRRTGELFF
>TRBV18|NA|NA
CASSPSTGRNTEAFF
>TRBV27|NA|NA
CASSGQDSRNEKLFF
>TRBV5-1|NA|NA
CASSLHSGANTEAFF
>TRBV19|NA|TRBD1
CASILSGTVLTGELFF
>TRBV19|NA|NA
CASSMWGGGNQPQHF
>TRBV7-2|few|NA
CASSPQQSYIVGYTF
>TRBV6-5|NA|NA
CASSYSARGRDQPQHF
>TRBV3-1/TRBV3-2|NA|NA
CASTFGEANEKLFF
>TRBV13|NA|NA
CASSPSQGSGYTF
>TRBV7-3|NA|TRBD2
CASSASGSSYNEQFF
>TRBV19|once|NA
CASSPWEGGNQPQHF
>TRBV6-2/TRBV6-3|NA|TRBD2
CASSSELAFNYNEQFF
>TRBV7-3|NA|NA
CASSPLGGPNEKLFF
>TRBV12-5|NA|NA
CASGFQRYNEQFF
>TRBV4-1|few|TRBD1
CASSPRQGSSYEQYF
>TRBV5-1|few|NA
CASSFEAPRDTQYF
>TRBV5-1|NA|TRBD2
CASSTRLAGGTGELFF
>TRBV7-3|once|NA
CASSQGSGTQYF
>TRBV11-3|NA|TRBD1
CASSPGDRGQGEQFF
>TRBV3-1/TRBV3-2|NA|TRBD2
CASSPLLAGVSTDTQYF
>TRBV6-5|NA|NA
CASSYSAIQETQYF